This T cell receptor beta chain comes out of a study of blood T cell repertoires in COVID-19. The overall study: Samples taken during acute and convalescent COVID-19 were collected in the United States, Italy and Spain. The analysed material was cDNA or gDNA that came from T cells, B-cell-depleted T cells, or PBMCs.

Method: immunoSEQ multiplex PCR; TCRdb's copy keeps in-frame clones and lacks some. Among fewer than 110,000 clones, roughly 90% were seen once, and the ten largest hold approximately 4.9%. Germline lookup yields CDR1 MDHEN and CDR2 SYDVKM. Trimming left V 6 bases short and J 0 bases short, with 16 bases between. The CDR3 runs 16 residues. The source material was peripheral blood. The TCR sequence derives from a man between 40 and 49 years old with active or convalescent COVID-19. This rearrangement joins TRBV28 to TRBJ2-3, with D possibly being TRBD2 (6 bases). The CDR3: CASSSSGVSSTDTQYF. The CDR3 DNA follows: TGTGCCAGCAGCTCTTCGGGAGTTTCTAGCACAGATACGCAGTATTTT.